The text below deals with one T cell receptor beta chain. Clones were read by immunoSEQ multiplex PCR, and TCRdb kept only the in-frame ones, dropping some. The sample lists 55,000 to 65,000 clones; just under 95% were seen once. The CDR3 totals 13 residues. V gave up 3 bases and J gave up 4 bases, with 8 bases separating them. CDR1 is SGHNT, CDR2 YYREEE, per germline (reference sequence). The source of the sample is a study of human versus mouse CDR3 diversity and MHC coevolution. Sample: naive CD4+ T cells from blood. Regarding subset: CD45RO-negative CD62L-positive naive CD4 T cells. The sequence came from a person in their sixties in good health. The genes are TRBV5-4 and TRBJ1-5; tentatively, D is TRBD1 (5 bases). CDR3 DNA sequence: TGTGCCAGCAGCTCGCAGGGAAATCAGCCCCAGCATTTT. It is translated as CASSSQGNQPQHF.